This T cell receptor (beta chain) was sequenced in a study of blood T cell repertoires in COVID-19. Seattle patient enrollment occurred during active infection, with longitudinal follow-up thereafter. Germline V gives CDR1 KGHSH, CDR2 LQKENI. The ends lost 3 bases at V and 3 bases at J; junction bases unmatched: 7. This CDR3 region has 16 residues. Per the original data handling: Estimates of nucleated cell counts were drawn from the amplification of reference gene primers. Data came from immunoSEQ multiplex PCR; TCRdb stores just in-frame clones and leaves some out. Clone size and the V and J calls come from that table; the DNA yielded D and trimming. Of roughly 170,000 clones listed, around nine tenths are singletons.

Sequences were obtained from peripheral blood. The chain employs TRBV18 and TRBJ1-5; 8 nucleotides line up with TRBD1. The receptor's source is a woman in her seventies with COVID-19, enrolled during active disease. The CDR3 region has the DNA TGTGCCAGCTCACCGACAACGACAGGGGCCAATCAGCCCCAGCATTTT. It specifies CASSPTTTGANQPQHF.